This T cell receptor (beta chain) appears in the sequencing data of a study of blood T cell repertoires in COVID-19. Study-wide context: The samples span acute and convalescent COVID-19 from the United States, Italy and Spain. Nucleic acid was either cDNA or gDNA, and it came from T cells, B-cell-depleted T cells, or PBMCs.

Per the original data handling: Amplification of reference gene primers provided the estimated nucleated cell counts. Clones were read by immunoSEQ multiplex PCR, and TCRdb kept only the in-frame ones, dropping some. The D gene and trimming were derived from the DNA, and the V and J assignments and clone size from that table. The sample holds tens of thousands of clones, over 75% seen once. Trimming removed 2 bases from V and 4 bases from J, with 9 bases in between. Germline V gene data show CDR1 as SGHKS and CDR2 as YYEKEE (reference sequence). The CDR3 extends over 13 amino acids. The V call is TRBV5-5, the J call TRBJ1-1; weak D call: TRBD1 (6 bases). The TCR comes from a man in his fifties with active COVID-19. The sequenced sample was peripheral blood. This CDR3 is CASSFTDSTEAFF. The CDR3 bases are TGTGCCAGCAGCTTCACGGACAGCACTGAAGCTTTCTTT.